Listed below are T cell receptor beta chains from one sample, sequenced in a study of OX40 agonist ivuxolimab in advanced cancers. Here immunoSEQ multiplex PCR was the method, and the copy in TCRdb shows in-frame clones only, minus some. The data show some 50,000 clones, with less than 90% seen just once and approximately 4.6% held by the top ten. The sample consisted of CD4+ or CD8+ T cells sorted from blood, taken in a trial of the OX40 agonist ivuxolimab. These receptors were collected from an adult with an advanced solid tumor such as melanoma, head and neck, liver or kidney cancer. Each CDR3 is given with its conserved first and last residue. D genes are given only for firm matches. Clone size is given for some rows only: seen once, a few or many times, or a class if the clone is expanded.

j_call d_call clone_size v_call cdr3_aa cdr3_nt
TRBJ1-2 NA NA TRBV19 CASSPPDSRAPYGYTF TGTGCCAGTAGCCCCCCCGACAGTAGGGCCCCATATGGCTACACCTTC
TRBJ2-1 NA NA TRBV11-3 CASSLGQASSSYNEQFF TGTGCCAGCAGCTTAGGACAAGCTTCGAGCTCCTACAATGAGCAGTTCTTC
TRBJ2-5 TRBD2 NA TRBV10-3 CAISPGTSGQETQYF TGTGCCATCAGCCCAGGGACTAGCGGCCAAGAGACCCAGTACTTC
TRBJ2-7 NA NA TRBV7-2 CASRPAGGSYEQYF TGTGCCAGCAGACCCGCCGGGGGTTCCTACGAGCAGTACTTC
TRBJ1-5 NA once TRBV10-2 CASGGGKNQPQHF TGCGCCAGCGGGGGCGGTAAAAATCAGCCCCAGCATTTT
TRBJ1-2 NA once TRBV27 CASSFTLGTNYGYTF TGTGCCAGCAGTTTCACCCTGGGGACTAACTATGGCTACACCTTC
TRBJ1-2 NA NA TRBV5-4 CASVYAPGTHYGYTF TGTGCCAGCGTCTACGCTCCGGGTACTCACTATGGCTACACCTTC
TRBJ1-1 NA NA TRBV11-2 CASSRTAGDTEAFF TGTGCCAGCAGCCGGACGGCAGGGGACACTGAAGCTTTCTTT
TRBJ2-1 TRBD1 NA TRBV10-3 CAIMDRGLVNEQFF TGTGCCATCATGGACAGGGGGCTAGTCAATGAGCAGTTCTTC
TRBJ1-5 NA NA TRBV5-6 CASSFGTPFDQPQHF TGTGCCAGCAGCTTCGGGACACCATTCGATCAGCCCCAGCATTTT
TRBJ2-3 TRBD2 NA TRBV7-2 CASSLVRSLAGADTQYF TGTGCCAGCAGCTTAGTCCGATCACTAGCGGGAGCAGATACGCAGTATTTT
TRBJ2-2 NA NA TRBV6-5 CASSYSPLTGELFF TGTGCCAGCAGTTACTCGCCACTAACCGGGGAGCTGTTTTTT
TRBJ1-3 TRBD1 NA TRBV19 CASTQPRGTGNTIYF TGTGCCAGTACCCAACCCAGGGGGACTGGAAACACCATATATTTT
TRBJ2-5 NA NA TRBV6-1 CASSERGQGTQYF TGTGCCAGCAGTGAAAGAGGGCAGGGGACCCAGTACTTC
TRBJ2-5 NA NA TRBV15 CATSRDAGTQETQYF TGTGCCACCAGCAGAGATGCGGGGACACAAGAGACCCAGTACTTC
TRBJ2-3 NA NA TRBV4-2 CASSPDVNRGGGDTQYF TGTGCCAGCAGCCCAGACGTTAACAGGGGAGGGGGAGATACGCAGTATTTT
TRBJ2-7 NA NA TRBV28 CASSPAGQGSYEQYF TGTGCCAGCAGTCCCGCCGGCCAAGGCTCCTACGAGCAGTACTTC
TRBJ2-5 TRBD1 NA TRBV19 CASSIAAGQGNQYF TGTGCCAGTAGTATAGCAGCGGGACAGGGGAACCAGTACTTC
TRBJ2-1 TRBD2 NA TRBV11-3 CASSSLGLAGGAEQFF TGTGCCAGCAGCTCTTTGGGACTAGCGGGAGGGGCTGAGCAGTTCTTC
TRBJ2-3 TRBD2 NA TRBV27 CASSPIAGGTDTQYF TGTGCCAGCAGTCCTATAGCGGGAGGGACAGATACGCAGTATTTT
TRBJ2-1 NA NA TRBV18 CASSPSRGIGEQFF TGTGCCAGCTCACCGAGTCGCGGAATTGGAGAGCAGTTCTTC
TRBJ2-1 NA NA TRBV7-3 CASSPGGTRSYNEQFF TGTGCCAGCAGCCCAGGGGGGACTCGCTCCTACAATGAGCAGTTCTTC
TRBJ2-5 NA NA TRBV6-5 CASSYSRQGDAQYF TGTGCCAGCAGTTACTCGAGGCAGGGCGATGCCCAGTACTTC
TRBJ1-3 NA NA TRBV2 CASSEGHLYSGNTIYF TGTGCCAGCAGTGAAGGGCATCTCTACTCTGGAAACACCATATATTTT
TRBJ2-5 NA few TRBV7-7 CASSSTGPGETQYF TGTGCCAGCAGCTCAACAGGGCCTGGAGAGACCCAGTACTTC
TRBJ1-3 NA NA TRBV2 CASSDGRASGNTIYF TGTGCCAGCAGTGACGGCAGGGCCTCTGGAAACACCATATATTTT
TRBJ2-7 TRBD2 NA TRBV28 CATGTSGVYEQYF TGTGCCACCGGGACTAGCGGGGTTTACGAGCAGTACTTC
TRBJ2-5 TRBD2 once TRBV11-2 CASSPGLAGQTQYF TGTGCCAGCAGCCCAGGACTAGCGGGGCAGACCCAGTACTTC
TRBJ1-6 NA NA TRBV6-5 CASNTAGGNNSPLHF TGTGCCAGCAACACGGCGGGGGGAAATAATTCACCCCTCCACTTT
TRBJ1-2 NA NA TRBV5-6 CASSRPTALNYGYTF TGTGCCAGCAGCCGGCCGACAGCCCTAAACTATGGCTACACCTTC
TRBJ2-2 NA NA TRBV11-2 CASRGVLAINTGELFF TGTGCCAGCCGCGGAGTTCTAGCGATAAACACCGGGGAGCTGTTTTTT
TRBJ2-2 NA NA TRBV5-1 CASSPQGYTGELFF TGCGCCAGCAGCCCTCAGGGGTACACCGGGGAGCTGTTTTTT
TRBJ2-2 NA NA TRBV21-1 CASSKGDSGIGELFF TGTGCCAGCAGCAAAGGGGATAGCGGGATCGGGGAGCTGTTTTTT
TRBJ2-1 NA NA TRBV19 CASSISRAEQFF TGTGCCAGTAGTATCAGCAGGGCTGAGCAGTTCTTC
TRBJ2-1 TRBD2 NA TRBV6-4 CASSDTGGTRNEQFF TGTGCCAGCAGTGACACGGGAGGGACCAGGAATGAGCAGTTCTTC
TRBJ1-1 NA NA TRBV28 CASRIGRMNTEAFF TGTGCCAGCAGGATAGGTCGGATGAACACTGAAGCTTTCTTT
TRBJ2-3 NA NA TRBV7-2 CASSLDRVADTQYF TGTGCCAGCAGCTTAGATCGAGTGGCAGATACGCAGTATTTT
TRBJ2-4 NA NA TRBV7-3 CASSLTREDIQYF TGTGCCAGCAGCTTAACCAGGGAAGACATTCAGTACTTC
TRBJ2-7 TRBD2 NA TRBV19 CASSRASGTYEQYF TGTGCCAGTAGTAGGGCTAGCGGCACCTACGAGCAGTACTTC
TRBJ2-7 TRBD2 NA TRBV7-8 CASSLDPGLSSYEQYF TGTGCCAGCAGCTTAGACCCGGGACTATCATCCTACGAGCAGTACTTC
TRBJ2-7 TRBD2 NA TRBV7-2 CASSSYGTSGGGVLSEQYF TGTGCCAGCAGCTCGTATGGGACTAGCGGCGGCGGGGTGCTCTCTGAGCAGTACTTC
TRBJ2-3 NA NA TRBV9 CASSVMGHIIDTQYF TGTGCCAGCAGCGTAATGGGGCACATCATTGATACGCAGTATTTT
TRBJ1-5 TRBD1 NA TRBV6-1 CASTRTGNRPQHF TGTGCCAGCACCCGGACAGGCAATCGTCCCCAGCATTTT
TRBJ1-2 NA NA TRBV6-5 CASSPGQWLGYTF TGTGCCAGCAGCCCCGGACAGTGGCTTGGCTACACCTTC
TRBJ2-3 TRBD2 NA TRBV18 CASSPRGGLAGTDTQYF TGTGCCAGCTCACCACGAGGGGGACTAGCGGGAACAGATACGCAGTATTTT
TRBJ2-7 TRBD1 NA TRBV5-5 CASSAGQAAAYEQYF TGTGCCAGCAGCGCGGGACAGGCCGCCGCCTACGAGCAGTACTTC
TRBJ2-7 TRBD2 NA TRBV29-1 CSVEGLAGDEQYF TGCAGCGTTGAGGGACTAGCGGGAGACGAGCAGTACTTC
TRBJ2-3 TRBD2 NA TRBV5-6 CASSSGTRHPSTDTQYF TGTGCCAGCAGCTCCGGGACTAGGCACCCTAGCACAGATACGCAGTATTTT
TRBJ2-1 NA NA TRBV10-3 CAISPLNNEQFF TGTGCCATCAGTCCCCTCAACAATGAGCAGTTCTTC
TRBJ2-3 NA NA TRBV5-4 CASSSNRVSTDTQYF TGTGCCAGCAGCTCAAACAGGGTTAGCACAGATACGCAGTATTTT
TRBJ2-7 NA NA TRBV10-1 CASSGGSGASTYEQYF TGCGCCAGCAGTGGGGGTTCGGGGGCGAGTACCTACGAGCAGTACTTC
TRBJ2-3 TRBD2 NA TRBV11-3 CASSLRATSGRGDTQYF TGTGCCAGCAGCTTACGTGCGACTAGCGGGAGGGGAGATACGCAGTATTTT
TRBJ2-1 NA NA TRBV5-1 CASSLLQASSYNEQFF TGCGCCAGCAGCTTGCTACAGGCTAGCTCCTATAATGAGCAGTTCTTC